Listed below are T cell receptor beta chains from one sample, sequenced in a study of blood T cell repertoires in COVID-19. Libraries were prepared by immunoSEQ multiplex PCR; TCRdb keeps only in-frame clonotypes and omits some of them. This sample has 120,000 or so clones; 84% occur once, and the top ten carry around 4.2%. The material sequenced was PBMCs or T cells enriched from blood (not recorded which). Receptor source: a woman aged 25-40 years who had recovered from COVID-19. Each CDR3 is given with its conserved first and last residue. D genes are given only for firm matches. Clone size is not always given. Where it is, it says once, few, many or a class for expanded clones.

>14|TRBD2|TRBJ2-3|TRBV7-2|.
TGTGCCAGCAGCTTGAGCGGGAGAGCAGATACGCAGTATTTT
CASSLSGRADTQYF
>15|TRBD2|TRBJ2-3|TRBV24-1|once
TGTGCCACCAGTGATTTCACTAGCGGCACAGATACGCAGTATTTT
CATSDFTSGTDTQYF
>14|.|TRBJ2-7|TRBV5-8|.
TGTGCCAGCCCCCGGAGTGGCGGTTCCTACGAGCAGTACTTC
CASPRSGGSYEQYF
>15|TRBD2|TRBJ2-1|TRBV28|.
TGTGCCAGCAGTTTCGGCGGGAGGGCTTCCCATGAGCAGTTCTTC
CASSFGGRASHEQFF
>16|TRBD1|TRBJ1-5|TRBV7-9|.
TGTGCCAGCAGCCCGGGTAGGACAGGGTTGTTACAGCCCCAGCATTTT
CASSPGRTGLLQPQHF
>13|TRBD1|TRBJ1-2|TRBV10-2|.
TGCGCCAGCAGAGACCAGGGGGAAGGGGGCTACACCTTC
CASRDQGEGGYTF
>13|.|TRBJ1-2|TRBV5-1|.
TGCGCCAGCAGCCCCCTTCAGGGTAGTGGCTACACCTTC
CASSPLQGSGYTF
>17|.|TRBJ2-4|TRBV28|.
TGTGCCAGCAGTTTATCAAGGGGGTTCGGTGCCAAAAACATTCAGTACTTC
CASSLSRGFGAKNIQYF
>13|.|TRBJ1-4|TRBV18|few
TGTGCCAGCTTTAACGGGACTAATGAAAAACTGTTTTTT
CASFNGTNEKLFF
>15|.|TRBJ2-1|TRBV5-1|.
TGCGCCAGCAGCCCGGACGGGACTCCAATTAATGAGCAGTTCTTC
CASSPDGTPINEQFF
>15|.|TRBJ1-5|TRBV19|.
TGTGCCAGTAGTAGTAAGCGGGGGAGCAATCAGCCCCAGCATTTT
CASSSKRGSNQPQHF
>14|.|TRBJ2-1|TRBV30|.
TGTGCCTGGAGTGTACAGGGCAGCCACAATGAGCAGTTCTTC
CAWSVQGSHNEQFF
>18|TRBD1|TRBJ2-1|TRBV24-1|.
TGTGCCACCAGTGACCTCGACAGGGTATCGTCATCCTACAATGAGCAGTTCTTC
CATSDLDRVSSSYNEQFF
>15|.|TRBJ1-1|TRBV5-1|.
TGCGCCAGCAGCCTAGGGGAAATTATGAACACTGAAGCTTTCTTT
CASSLGEIMNTEAFF
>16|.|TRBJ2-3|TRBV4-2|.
TGTGCCAGCAGCCAAGATCGTGCACAGTCGGCAGATACGCAGTATTTT
CASSQDRAQSADTQYF
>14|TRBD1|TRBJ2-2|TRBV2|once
TGTGCCAGCAGTAGGACAGGGAGCACCGGGGAGCTGTTTTTT
CASSRTGSTGELFF
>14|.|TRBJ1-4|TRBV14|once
TGTGCCAGCAGCCTGGGGATAGGGGATGAAAAACTGTTTTTT
CASSLGIGDEKLFF
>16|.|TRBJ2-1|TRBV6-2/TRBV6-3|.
TGTGCCAGCAGTTACAGTTCTGACTACTCCTACAATGAGCAGTTCTTC
CASSYSSDYSYNEQFF
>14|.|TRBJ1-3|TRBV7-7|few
TGTGCTAGCAGCGTCGACTCCTCTGGAAACACCATATATTTT
CASSVDSSGNTIYF
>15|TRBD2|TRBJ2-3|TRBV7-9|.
TGTGCCAGCAGCTTAGGCGGGAGGTTGACAGATACGCAGTATTTT
CASSLGGRLTDTQYF
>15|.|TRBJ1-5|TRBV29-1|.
TGCAGCGCCCTGGCGGGAGGGGAGGGCAATCAGCCCCAGCATTTT
CSALAGGEGNQPQHF
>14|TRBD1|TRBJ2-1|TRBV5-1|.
TGCGCCAGCAGCTTGGGGGGACAGGGGAATGAGCAGTTCTTC
CASSLGGQGNEQFF
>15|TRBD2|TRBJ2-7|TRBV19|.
TGTGCCAGTAGCGCGGGACTAGCGGGCCTCTACGAGCAGTACTTC
CASSAGLAGLYEQYF
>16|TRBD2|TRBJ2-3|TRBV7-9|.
TGTGCCAGCAGCAAGACTAGCGGGTGGGCCCCCCTTACGCAGTATTTT
CASSKTSGWAPLTQYF
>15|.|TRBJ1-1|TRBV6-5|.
TGTGCCAGCAGGTCTCGGACAGCATTTAACACTGAAGCTTTCTTT
CASRSRTAFNTEAFF
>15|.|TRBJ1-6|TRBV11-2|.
TGTGCCAGCAGGGGGGGTTTGGGTAGTAATTCACCCCTCCACTTT
CASRGGLGSNSPLHF
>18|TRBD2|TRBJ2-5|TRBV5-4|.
TGTGCCAGCAGACGAGGACTAGCGGGAGAGGGTCGGCAAGAGACCCAGTACTTC
CASRRGLAGEGRQETQYF
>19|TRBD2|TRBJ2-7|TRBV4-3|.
TGCGCCAGCAGCCAAGAATACGCTAGCGGGTTCCCGAGCTCCTACGAGCAGTACTTC
CASSQEYASGFPSSYEQYF
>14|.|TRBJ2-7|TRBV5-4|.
TGTGCCAGCAGCCTAGGTTCAGGGACCTACGAGCAGTACTTC
CASSLGSGTYEQYF
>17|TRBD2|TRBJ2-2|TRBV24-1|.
TGTGCCACCAGTGATGCTCTAGCGGACCAGGTGACCGGGGAGCTGTTTTTT
CATSDALADQVTGELFF
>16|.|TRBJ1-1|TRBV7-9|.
TGTGCCAGCAGCTTAATGAGCGGGGGGCAGGGAACTGAAGCTTTCTTT
CASSLMSGGQGTEAFF
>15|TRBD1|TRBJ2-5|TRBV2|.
TGTGCCAGCAGTGAACTAGGGGGCGCCCTAGAGACCCAGTACTTC
CASSELGGALETQYF
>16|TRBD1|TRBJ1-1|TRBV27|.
TGTGCCAGCAGTTCCGACAGGGGATTAATGAACACTGAAGCTTTCTTT
CASSSDRGLMNTEAFF
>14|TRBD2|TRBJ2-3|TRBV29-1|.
TGCAGCGTGGGAACAGCGGGAGTTTCAGATACGCAGTATTTT
CSVGTAGVSDTQYF
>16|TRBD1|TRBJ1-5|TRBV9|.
TGTGCCAGCAGCGGAAGTACAGGGGAAGGCAATCAGCCCCAGCATTTT
CASSGSTGEGNQPQHF
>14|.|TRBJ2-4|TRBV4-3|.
TGCGCCAGCAGCCAAGACGTAGGACACCGGATTCAGTACTTC
CASSQDVGHRIQYF
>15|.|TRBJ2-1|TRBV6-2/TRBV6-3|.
TGTGCCAGCAGTTCAGGAGAGGAGGGTTACAATGAGCAGTTCTTC
CASSSGEEGYNEQFF
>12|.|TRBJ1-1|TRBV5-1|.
TGCGCCAGCGGCAGGGGGAACACTGAAGCTTTCTTT
CASGRGNTEAFF
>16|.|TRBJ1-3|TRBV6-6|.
TGTGCCAGCAGCTCGGGGGGGAACCCATCTGGAAACACCATATATTTT
CASSSGGNPSGNTIYF
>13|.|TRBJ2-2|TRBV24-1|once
TGTGTCCAAGCGGGAACAGGGACCGGGGAGCTGTTTTTT
CVQAGTGTGELFF
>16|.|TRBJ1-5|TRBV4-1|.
TGCGCCAGCAGCCAAGAAGGGGGGGTGGGGAATCAGCCCCAGCATTTT
CASSQEGGVGNQPQHF
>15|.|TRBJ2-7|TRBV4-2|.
TGTGCCAGCAGCCAGTACCCGGGGAAACAGTACGAGCAGTACTTC
CASSQYPGKQYEQYF
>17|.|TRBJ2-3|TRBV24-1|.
TGTGCCACCAGTGACCTACCAGGGGCAGGTAGCACAGATACGCAGTATTTT
CATSDLPGAGSTDTQYF
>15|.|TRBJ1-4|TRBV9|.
TGTGCCAGCAGCCTGACCGTGGGGCGGAGTGAAAAACTGTTTTTT
CASSLTVGRSEKLFF
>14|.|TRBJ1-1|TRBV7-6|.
TGTGCCAGCAGCTCCGGACTCTCTTACACTGAAGCTTTCTTT
CASSSGLSYTEAFF
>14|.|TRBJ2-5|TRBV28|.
TGTGCCAGCAGTTTAGACACGTTACAAGAGACCCAGTACTTC
CASSLDTLQETQYF
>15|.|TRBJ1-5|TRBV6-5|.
TGTGCCAGCAGAATGTACAGGGATAGCAATCAGCCCCAGCATTTT
CASRMYRDSNQPQHF
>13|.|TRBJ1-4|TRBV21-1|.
TGTGCCAGCGGCCCCGGAGACTCAGCAAAACTGTTTTTT
CASGPGDSAKLFF
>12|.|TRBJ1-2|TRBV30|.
TGTGCCTGGACAGGGGCGTACTCTGGCTACACCTTC
CAWTGAYSGYTF